This T cell receptor beta chain was sequenced for a study of CD8+CD57+ T cells in acquired aplastic anemia. For CDR3 and TCR beta VDJ profiling, genomic DNA was the template used. TCRdb independently ran MiXCR on the reads; one entry per CDR3 protein. The sample lists some 150,000 distinct CDR3 sequences, roughly 49% occurring once. CDR3 length equals 14 residues. Germline V gene lookup returns CDR1 LNHNV and CDR2 YYDKDF (reference sequence). Trimming took off 5 bases at V and 2 bases at J, with 12 bases between the two ends. Patients who underwent sequencing had shown CD8+CD57+ cell expansion by flow cytometry.

The source material was sorted CD4+, CD8+, or CD8+CD57+ T cells (not recorded which) from PBMCs. The chain couples TRBV15 to TRBJ2-5; possibly TRBD1 for D (6 bases). The TCR comes from a human donor with aplastic anemia. CDR3 nucleotides: TGTGCCACCAGCCCAGGGGCTCGTCAAGAGACCCAGTACTTC. Protein sequence: CATSPGARQETQYF.